The 13 T cell receptor beta chains below all came from one sample that was sequenced in a study of shared clonotypes between healthy human individuals. The protocol was immunoSEQ multiplex PCR, while the TCRdb copy is restricted to in-frame clones and leaves out a portion. This sample has millions of clones, with about 92% found just once. The sequencing sample was made of naive CD4+ T cells from PBMCs. Subset specified: CD45RA+ positively selected. These receptors came from a man younger than 35 in good health. Some clones in this sample may be carry-over from other donors' samples.

This chain connects TRBV19 to TRBJ1-1; 7 nucleotides match TRBD1. Unmatched junction bases numbered 4, after V lost 4 bases and J lost 8 bases. The germline gives CDR1 LNHDA, CDR2 SQIVND (reference sequence). The CDR3 runs 12 residues. As DNA, the CDR3 is TGTGCCAGTAGTACGACAGGGCCAGAAGCTTTCTTT. Its protein product is CASSTTGPEAFF.

The chain links TRBV28 to TRBJ2-4; 7 positions agree with TRBD1. The CDR3 covers 15 residues. Germline CDR1 reads MDHEN; CDR2 reads SYDVKM. V was pared by 10 bases and J by 0 bases, with 9 bases of the junction left unmatched. The CDR3 nucleotides read TGTGCCACCGGGACAGAAGCACTAGCCAAAAACATTCAGTACTTC. Protein: CATGTEALAKNIQYF.

The chain is built from TRBV6-6 and TRBJ1-4; 7 bases are a match to TRBD1. Per germline, CDR1 MNHNY and CDR2 SVGAGI (reference sequence). This CDR3 is 14 amino acids long. The ends lost 7 bases at V and 4 bases at J; junction bases unmatched: 6. The CDR3 region is CASTDRELNEKLFF. The DNA of the CDR3 is TGTGCCAGCACCGACAGGGAACTTAATGAAAAACTGTTTTTT.

The CDR3 sequence is CASSQHGSRLYNEQFF. In DNA form, the CDR3 reads TGTGCCAGCAGCCAGCATGGGTCTAGGCTTTACAATGAGCAGTTCTTC. V usage is TRBV7-2 and J usage is TRBJ2-1; no reliable D call. The CDR3 totals 16 residues. Germline lookup yields CDR1 SGHTA and CDR2 FQGNSA. The V end lost 5 bases, the J end lost 4 bases, and 18 bases lay between the germline ends.

This sequence joins TRBV18 and TRBJ1-5; maybe TRBD1 (5 bases). CDR3 length: 17 amino acids. V dropped 4 bases and J dropped 0 bases, with 16 bases sitting between them. Germline V CDR1 and CDR2: KGHSH, LQKENI. CDR3 bases: TGTGCCAGCTCACTTGGGACTGAACTATATAGCAATCAGCCCCAGCATTTT. Translation gives CASSLGTELYSNQPQHF. Complete variable domain (other parts from reference TRBV18 and TRBJ1-5): NAGVMQNPRHLVRRRGQEARLRCSPMKGHSHVYWYRQLPEEGLKFMVYLQKENIIDESGMPKERFSAEFPKEGPSILRIQQVVRGDSAAYFCASSLGTELYSNQPQHFGDGTRLSIL.

The chain recombines TRBV28 with TRBJ2-1; either TRBD1 or TRBD2 may fit D (6 bases each). This CDR3 region has 15 residues. Per germline, CDR1 MDHEN and CDR2 SYDVKM. V was clipped by 2 bases and J by 9 bases, with 17 bases between them. CDR3 in amino acids: CASSLGGGGRVEQFF. CDR3 coding DNA: TGTGCCAGCAGTTTAGGAGGAGGGGGACGGGTTGAGCAGTTCTTC. Together with reference TRBV28 and TRBJ2-1, the CDR3 gives the full variable domain: DVKVTQSSRYLVKRTGEKVFLECVQDMDHENMFWYRQDPGLGLRLIYFSYDVKMKEKGDIPEGYSVSREKKERFSLILESASTNQTSMYLCASSLGGGGRVEQFFGPGTRLTVL.

This sequence joins TRBV2 and TRBJ2-5, with 12 positions matching TRBD1. The CDR3 covers 16 residues. CDR1 SNHLY and CDR2 FYNNEI come from the germline V gene. The V gene end was trimmed by 3 bases and the J gene end by 2 bases; junction bases not matched to a gene: 4. CDR3 in DNA: TGTGCCAGCAGTGACCGGGACAGGGGGCCGCAAGAGACCCAGTACTTC. Its translation is CASSDRDRGPQETQYF.

The genes are TRBV5-1 and TRBJ1-1, with TRBD1 matching over 8 bases. J gave up 7 bases and V 2 bases, and 7 bases lay outside the gene matches. The V gene's germline CDR1 is SGHRS and CDR2 YFSETQ. CDR3 length: 14 amino acids. The DNA for the CDR3 is TGCGCCAGCAGCTTTGGGACAGGAGACTTTGAAGCTTTCTTT. Translation: CASSFGTGDFEAFF.

V and J are TRBV18 and TRBJ1-3; D call uncertain. The CDR3 runs 16 residues. V lost 0 bases to trimming and J lost 0 bases, with 9 bases between them. Germline V gene sequence: CDR1 KGHSH, CDR2 LQKENI. The CDR3: CASSPPLEGSGNTIYF. CDR3 nucleotides: TGTGCCAGCTCACCACCCCTTGAAGGCTCTGGAAACACCATATATTTT. The variable domain in full, with the rest retrieved from reference TRBV18 and TRBJ1-3, is NAGVMQNPRHLVRRRGQEARLRCSPMKGHSHVYWYRQLPEEGLKFMVYLQKENIIDESGMPKERFSAEFPKEGPSILRIQQVVRGDSAAYFCASSPPLEGSGNTIYFGEGSWLTVV.

This clone showed up just once. The chain has TRBV7-3 and TRBJ2-3; 13 nucleotides line up with TRBD2. The length of the CDR3 is 19 residues. The germline CDR1 and CDR2 sequences are SGHTA and FQGTGA. After removal of 2 bases from V and 3 bases from J, the junction contained 11 bases not matched to a gene. This chain's CDR3 is CASSLRGIGLAGATDTQYF. CDR3 DNA: TGTGCCAGCAGCTTACGGGGGATCGGACTAGCGGGAGCGACAGATACGCAGTATTTT.

The CDR3 protein is CASSQQVNYGYTF. The CDR3 DNA reads TGCGCCAGCAGCCAACAGGTTAACTATGGCTACACCTTC. This chain links TRBV4-1 with TRBJ1-2; no definite D call. Per germline, CDR1 MGHRA and CDR2 YSYEKL. The germline V and J ends were trimmed by 2 bases and 1 base, with 5 bases remaining between them. The CDR3 is made up of 13 amino acids.

The gene calls are TRBV5-1 and TRBJ2-7; tentatively, D is TRBD2 (6 bases). CDR1 SGHRS and CDR2 YFSETQ come from the germline V gene. Trimming removed 4 bases from V and 3 bases from J, with 20 bases in between. The CDR3 runs to 16 residues. The chain's CDR3 is CASSPRLGGAIYEQYF. The CDR3 DNA reads TGCGCCAGCAGCCCCCGTCTGGGGGGTGCGATCTACGAGCAGTACTTC.

The chain carries TRBV7-9 and TRBJ2-3; 11 bases align to TRBD2. CDR1 and CDR2 from the germline V gene are SEHNR and FQNEAQ (reference sequence). Germline trimming cut 3 bases from V and 5 bases from J; bases unmatched to any gene: 7. The length of the CDR3 is 16 residues. The CDR3: CASSLLAGGSGDTQYF. The CDR3 nucleotides read TGTGCCAGCAGCTTGCTAGCGGGAGGTTCAGGAGATACGCAGTATTTT.